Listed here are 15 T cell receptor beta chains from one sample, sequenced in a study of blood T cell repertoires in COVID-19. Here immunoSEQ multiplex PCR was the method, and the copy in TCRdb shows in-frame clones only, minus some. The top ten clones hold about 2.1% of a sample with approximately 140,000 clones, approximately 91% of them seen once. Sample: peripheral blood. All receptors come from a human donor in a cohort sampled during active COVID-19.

The CDR3 DNA sequence: TGTGCCAGCAGCGCCGGGACAGGACTCTACGAGCAGTACTTC. Translated, it gives CASSAGTGLYEQYF. The chain combines TRBV6-2 or TRBV6-3 with TRBJ2-7; TRBD1 aligns across 8 bases. Trimming took 6 bases from V and 3 from J; bases not matched to a gene: 7. Germline V CDR1 and CDR2: MNHEY, SVGEGT. The length of the CDR3 is 14 residues.

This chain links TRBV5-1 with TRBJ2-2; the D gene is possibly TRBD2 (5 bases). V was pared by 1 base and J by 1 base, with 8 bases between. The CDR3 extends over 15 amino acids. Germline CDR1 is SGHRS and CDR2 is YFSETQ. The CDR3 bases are TGCGCCAGCAGCTTGTGGAGGAAGAACACCGGGGAGCTGTTTTTT. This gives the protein CASSLWRKNTGELFF.

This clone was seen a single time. The CDR3 spells CASTEGSQMAGGEQFF. CDR3 nucleotides: TGTGCCAGCACCGAAGGCTCACAAATGGCGGGGGGGGAACAGTTCTTC. The chain joins TRBV7-2 to TRBJ2-1; 9 bases agree with TRBD2. The CDR3 has 16 residues. The germline V gene has CDR1 SGHTA and CDR2 FQGNSA. The J segment lost 13 bases and the V segment lost 7 bases, leaving 20 bases of the junction unmatched.

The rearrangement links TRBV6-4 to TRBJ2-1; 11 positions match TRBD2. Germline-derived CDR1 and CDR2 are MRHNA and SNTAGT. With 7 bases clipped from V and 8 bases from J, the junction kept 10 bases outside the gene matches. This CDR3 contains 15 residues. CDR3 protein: CASNHTSGRVDEQFF. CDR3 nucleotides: TGTGCCAGCAATCATACTAGCGGGAGAGTCGATGAGCAGTTCTTC.

The CDR3: CASSYYGGNEQFF. The CDR3 coding sequence is TGTGCCAGCAGTTACTACGGGGGCAATGAGCAGTTCTTC. The chain couples TRBV6-2 or TRBV6-3 to TRBJ2-1; D perhaps matches TRBD2 (6 bases). CDR3 length equals 13 residues. Deletions cut 1 base from V and 6 bases from J, with 7 bases between. The V gene's germline CDR1 is MNHEY and CDR2 SVGEGT.

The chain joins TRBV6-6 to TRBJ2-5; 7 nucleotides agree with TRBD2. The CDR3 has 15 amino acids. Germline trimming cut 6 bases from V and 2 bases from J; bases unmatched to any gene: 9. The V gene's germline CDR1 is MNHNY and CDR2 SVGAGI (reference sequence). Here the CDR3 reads CASRRPLAEQETQYF. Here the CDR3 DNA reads TGTGCCAGCAGAAGGCCTCTAGCGGAGCAAGAGACCCAGTACTTC.

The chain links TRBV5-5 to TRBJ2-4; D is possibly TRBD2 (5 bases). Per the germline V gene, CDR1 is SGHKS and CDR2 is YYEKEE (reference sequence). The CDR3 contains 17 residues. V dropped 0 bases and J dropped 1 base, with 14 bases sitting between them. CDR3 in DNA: TGTGCCAGCAGCTTGGTGGAGGCCCTTCTCGCCAAAAACATTCAGTACTTC. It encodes CASSLVEALLAKNIQYF.

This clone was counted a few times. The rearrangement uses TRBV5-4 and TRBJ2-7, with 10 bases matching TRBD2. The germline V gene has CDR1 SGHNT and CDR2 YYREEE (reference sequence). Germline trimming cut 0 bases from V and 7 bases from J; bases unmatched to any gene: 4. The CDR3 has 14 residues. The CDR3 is CASSLASGSREQYF. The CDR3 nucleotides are TGTGCCAGCAGCTTGGCTAGCGGGAGTCGTGAGCAGTACTTC.

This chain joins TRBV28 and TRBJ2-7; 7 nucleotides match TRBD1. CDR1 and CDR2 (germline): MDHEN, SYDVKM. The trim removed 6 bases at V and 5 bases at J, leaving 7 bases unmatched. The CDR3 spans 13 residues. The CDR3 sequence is CASRTDRFDEQYF. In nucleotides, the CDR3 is TGTGCCAGCAGAACGGACAGGTTTGACGAGCAGTACTTC.

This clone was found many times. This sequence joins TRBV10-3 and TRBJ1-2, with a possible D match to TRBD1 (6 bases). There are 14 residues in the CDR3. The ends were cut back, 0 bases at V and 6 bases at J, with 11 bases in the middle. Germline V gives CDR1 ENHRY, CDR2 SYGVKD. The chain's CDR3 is CAISESKGGDGYTF. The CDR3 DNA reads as TGTGCCATCAGTGAGTCGAAAGGGGGAGATGGCTACACCTTC.

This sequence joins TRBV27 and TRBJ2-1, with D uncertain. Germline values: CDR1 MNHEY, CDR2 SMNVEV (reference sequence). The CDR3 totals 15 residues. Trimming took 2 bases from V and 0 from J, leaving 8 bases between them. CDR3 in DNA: TGTGCCAGCAGTTTAGCGTCGGGCTCCTACAATGAGCAGTTCTTC. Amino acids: CASSLASGSYNEQFF.

DNA for the CDR3: TGTGCCAGCAGTTCACTAGCGTCTGGCACAGATACGCAGTATTTT. It translates to CASSSLASGTDTQYF. This chain connects TRBV7-2 to TRBJ2-3; 7 bases fit TRBD2. Trimming removed 6 bases from V and 1 base from J; junction bases left unmatched: 7. The CDR3 runs 15 residues. In germline, CDR1 is SGHTA, CDR2 FQGNSA. Full variable domain (rest looked up from reference TRBV7-2 and TRBJ2-3): GAGVSQSPSNKVTEKGKDVELRCDPISGHTALYWYRQSLGQGLEFLIYFQGNSAPDKSGLPSDRFSAERTGGSVSTLTIQRTQQEDSAVYLCASSSLASGTDTQYFGPGTRLTVL.

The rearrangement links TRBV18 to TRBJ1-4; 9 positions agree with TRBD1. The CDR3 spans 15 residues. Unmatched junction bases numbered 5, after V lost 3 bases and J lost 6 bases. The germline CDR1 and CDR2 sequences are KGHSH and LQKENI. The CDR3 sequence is CASSPRRDRDEKLFF. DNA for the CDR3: TGTGCCAGCTCACCTCGCCGGGACAGGGATGAAAAACTGTTTTTT.

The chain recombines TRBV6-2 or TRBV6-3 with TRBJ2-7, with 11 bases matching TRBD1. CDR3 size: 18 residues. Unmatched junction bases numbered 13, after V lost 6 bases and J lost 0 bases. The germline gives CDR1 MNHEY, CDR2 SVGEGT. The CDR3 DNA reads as TGTGCCAGCAGCTATCGCCGGGACAGGGGGACATTCTCCTACGAGCAGTACTTC. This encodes CASSYRRDRGTFSYEQYF.

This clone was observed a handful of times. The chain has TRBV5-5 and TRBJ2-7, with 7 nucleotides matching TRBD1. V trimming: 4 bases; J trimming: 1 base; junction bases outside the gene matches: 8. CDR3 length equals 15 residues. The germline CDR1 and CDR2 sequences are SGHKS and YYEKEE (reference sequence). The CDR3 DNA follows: TGTGCCAGCAGCCCACGACAGGGATCGTCCTACGAGCAGTACTTC. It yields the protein CASSPRQGSSYEQYF. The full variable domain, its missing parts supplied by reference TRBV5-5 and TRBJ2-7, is DAGVTQSPTHLIKTRGQQVTLRCSPISGHKSVSWYQQVLGQGPQFIFQYYEKEERGRGNFPDRFSARQFPNYSSELNVNALLLGDSALYLCASSPRQGSSYEQYFGPGTRLTVT.